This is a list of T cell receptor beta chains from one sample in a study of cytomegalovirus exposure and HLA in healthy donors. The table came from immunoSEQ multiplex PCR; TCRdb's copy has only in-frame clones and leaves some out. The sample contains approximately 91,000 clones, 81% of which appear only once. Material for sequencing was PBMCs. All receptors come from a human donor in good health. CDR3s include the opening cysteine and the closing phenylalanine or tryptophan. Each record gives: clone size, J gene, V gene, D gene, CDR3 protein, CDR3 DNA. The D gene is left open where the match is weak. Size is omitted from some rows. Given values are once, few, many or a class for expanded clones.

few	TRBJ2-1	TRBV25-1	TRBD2	CASSELPGLAGGEQFF	TGTGCCAGCAGTGAACTGCCGGGACTAGCGGGGGGTGAGCAGTTCTTC
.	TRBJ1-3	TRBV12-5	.	CASGSTTTLRFSGNTIYF	TGTGCTAGTGGTTCAACTACTACCCTGAGATTCTCTGGAAACACCATATATTTT
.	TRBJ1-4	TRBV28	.	CASSFEEKLFF	TGTGCCAGCAGTTTTGAGGAAAAACTGTTTTTT
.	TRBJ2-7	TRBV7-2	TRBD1	CASSFRQGKYEQYF	TGTGCCAGCAGCTTTAGACAGGGGAAATACGAGCAGTACTTC
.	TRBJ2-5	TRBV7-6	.	CASSPSEQETQYF	TGTGCCAGCAGCCCTAGCGAGCAAGAGACCCAGTACTTC
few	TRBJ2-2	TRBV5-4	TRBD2	CASSALAGEAGELFF	TGTGCCAGCAGCGCGCTAGCGGGAGAGGCCGGGGAGCTGTTTTTT
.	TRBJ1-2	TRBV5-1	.	CATRRGINYGYTF	TGCGCCACCAGGAGGGGGATTAACTATGGCTACACCTTC
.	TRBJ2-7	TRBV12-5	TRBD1	CASGVIGTGGSSSYEQYF	TGTGCTAGTGGAGTCATTGGGACAGGGGGTTCCAGCTCCTACGAGCAGTACTTC
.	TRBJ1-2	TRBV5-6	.	CASSWQVDGYTF	TGTGCCAGCAGCTGGCAGGTCGATGGCTACACCTTC
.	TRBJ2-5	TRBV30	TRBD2	CAWSADRTSEETQYF	TGTGCCTGGAGTGCCGACCGGACTAGCGAGGAGACCCAGTACTTC
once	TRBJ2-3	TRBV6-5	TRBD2	CASNTGTSATDTQYF	TGTGCCAGCAACACGGGGACTAGCGCCACAGATACGCAGTATTTT
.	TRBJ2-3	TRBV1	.	CTSRGAGGPDTQYF	TGCACCAGCAGAGGCGCAGGGGGCCCAGATACGCAGTATTTT
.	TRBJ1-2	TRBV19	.	CASTPGGLHYGYTF	TGTGCCAGTACCCCCGGGGGGCTCCACTATGGCTACACCTTC
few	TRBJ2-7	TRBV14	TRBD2	CASSQDAGTSGRAWFHEQYF	TGTGCCAGCAGCCAAGACGCCGGGACTAGCGGGAGGGCCTGGTTCCACGAGCAGTACTTC
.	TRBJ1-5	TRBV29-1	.	CSVVLEPNQPQHF	TGCAGCGTTGTTTTGGAGCCCAATCAGCCCCAGCATTTT
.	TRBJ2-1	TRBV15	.	CATSRDGRRGYNEQFF	TGTGCCACCAGCAGAGACGGCCGTCGGGGGTACAATGAGCAGTTCTTC
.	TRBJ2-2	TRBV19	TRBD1	CAGGQGAIGELFF	TGTGCCGGGGGACAGGGGGCGATCGGGGAGCTGTTTTTT
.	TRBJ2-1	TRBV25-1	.	CASSGGFRGAYNEQFF	TGTGCCAGCAGTGGGGGTTTTCGGGGGGCATACAATGAGCAGTTCTTC
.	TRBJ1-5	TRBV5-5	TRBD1	CASSLYLTGGIRSNQPQHF	TGTGCCAGCAGCTTGTATCTGACAGGGGGCATTAGAAGCAATCAGCCCCAGCATTTT